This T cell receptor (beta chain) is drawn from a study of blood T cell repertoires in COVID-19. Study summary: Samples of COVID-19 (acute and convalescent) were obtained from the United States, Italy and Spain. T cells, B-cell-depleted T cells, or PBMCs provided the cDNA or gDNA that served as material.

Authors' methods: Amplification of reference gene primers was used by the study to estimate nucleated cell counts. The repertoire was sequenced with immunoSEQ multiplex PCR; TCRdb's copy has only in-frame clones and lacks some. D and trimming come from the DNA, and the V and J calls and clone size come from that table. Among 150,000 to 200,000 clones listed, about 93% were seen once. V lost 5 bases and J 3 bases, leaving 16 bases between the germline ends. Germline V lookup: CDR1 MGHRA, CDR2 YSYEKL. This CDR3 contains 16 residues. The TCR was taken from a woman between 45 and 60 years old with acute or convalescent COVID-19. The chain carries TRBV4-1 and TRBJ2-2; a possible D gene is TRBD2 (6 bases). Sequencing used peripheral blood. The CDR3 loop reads CASSSWREIDTGELFF. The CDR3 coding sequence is TGCGCCAGCAGCAGTTGGAGGGAGATAGACACCGGGGAGCTGTTTTTT.